The 29 T cell receptor beta chains listed next were all sequenced from one sample in a study of shared clonotypes between healthy human individuals. TCRdb's copy holds only in-frame clones and misses some; the assay was immunoSEQ multiplex PCR. The top ten clones hold over 0.12% of a sample with millions of clones, about 92% of them seen once. Material for sequencing was naive CD4+ T cells sorted from blood. As to subset: CD45RA+ positively selected. Source of these receptors: a man younger than 35 in good health.

The gene calls are TRBV5-1 and TRBJ1-3, with 9 positions matching TRBD1. V shed 4 bases and J 6 bases; nucleotides not matched to a gene: 20. Germline CDR1 is SGHRS and CDR2 is YFSETQ. CDR3 length equals 19 residues. CDR3 nucleotide sequence: TGCGCCAGCAGCCCCATCCCGGGACAGGGAATTGGGCCCGTAAACACCATATATTTT. Its translation: CASSPIPGQGIGPVNTIYF.

The rearrangement links TRBV7-9 to TRBJ1-1, with 7 bases matching TRBD1. The CDR3 spans 14 residues. Per the germline V gene, CDR1 is SEHNR and CDR2 is FQNEAQ (reference sequence). With 6 bases clipped from V and 1 base from J, the junction kept 5 bases outside the gene matches. For the CDR3, the DNA is TGTGCCAGCAGTCCAGGGGGGCAGAACACTGAAGCTTTCTTT. Its translation: CASSPGGQNTEAFF.

The rearrangement links TRBV27 to TRBJ2-2, with 9 bases aligning to TRBD2. The CDR3 loop spans 15 amino acids. V lost 6 bases, J lost 4 bases, and 6 bases stayed unmatched. Per the germline V gene, CDR1 is MNHEY and CDR2 is SMNVEV (reference sequence). This CDR3 is CASRATSGITGELFF. The CDR3 nucleotides are TGTGCCAGCAGAGCGACTAGCGGAATCACCGGGGAGCTGTTTTTT.

The rearrangement uses TRBV11-2 and TRBJ1-2; no definite D call. Germline V gene lookup returns CDR1 SGHAT and CDR2 FQNNGV. V gave up 6 bases and J gave up 7 bases, with 18 bases separating them. CDR3 length: 14 residues. For the CDR3, the DNA is TGTGCCAGCAGAGCCATCGTAGGAGGAAGTGGCTACACCTTC. Translation gives CASRAIVGGSGYTF.

Concerning this clone: The sample contains more than one DNA sequence encoding this CDR3. This chain links TRBV7-9 with TRBJ2-1, with TRBD1 matching over 7 bases. The CDR3 loop spans 15 amino acids. The trim removed 1 base at V and 1 base at J, leaving 1 base unmatched. Germline values: CDR1 SEHNR, CDR2 FQNEAQ (reference sequence). The DNA of the CDR3 is TGTGCCAGCAGCTTAGGCAGGGGGTCCTACAATGAGCAGTTCTTC. Encoded protein: CASSLGRGSYNEQFF.

The chain joins TRBV7-8 to TRBJ2-1, with 7 bases that match TRBD2. V dropped 0 bases and J dropped 9; count of bases not matched to a gene: 5. The CDR3 contains 14 residues. Per the germline V gene, CDR1 is SGHVS and CDR2 is FQNEAQ. The CDR3 here is CASSLAGGGVEQFF. CDR3 in DNA: TGTGCCAGCAGCTTAGCGGGGGGAGGGGTTGAGCAGTTCTTC. Complete variable domain (other parts from reference TRBV7-8 and TRBJ2-1): GAGVSQSPRYKVAKRGQDVALRCDPISGHVSLFWYQQALGQGPEFLTYFQNEAQLDKSGLPSDRFFAERPEGSVSTLKIQRTQQEDSAVYLCASSLAGGGVEQFFGPGTRLTVL.

The J gene is TRBJ2-7, the V gene TRBV27; D gene uncertain. Deletions cut 2 bases from V and 7 bases from J, with 18 bases between. Germline V gene data show CDR1 as MNHEY and CDR2 as SMNVEV (reference sequence). The CDR3 covers 15 residues. CDR3 sequence: CASSLVPPPVLEQYF. The CDR3 nucleotides read TGTGCCAGCAGTTTAGTACCCCCGCCAGTCCTAGAGCAGTACTTC.

About this clone itself: A read error may produce the germline difference seen at one junction end. This CDR3 is also generated by other DNA sequences in the sample. V and J are TRBV5-6 and TRBJ1-1, with D hard to call. CDR1 SGHDT and CDR2 YYEEEE come from the germline V gene. The CDR3 contains 13 residues. CDR3 DNA: TGTGCCAGCAACCAAGGAGTGAACACTGAAGCCTTCTTT. Protein product: CASNQGVNTEAFF.

In nucleotides, the CDR3 is TGTGCCAGCGGTACAGTGCCAGATACGCAGTATTTT. Protein product: CASGTVPDTQYF. This rearrangement joins TRBV9 to TRBJ2-3; no definite D call. This CDR3 is built from 12 residues. Trimming removed 7 bases at V and 4 bases at J, with 10 bases between. CDR1 and CDR2 from the germline V gene are SGDLS and YYNGEE. Full variable domain (rest looked up from reference TRBV9 and TRBJ2-3): DSGVTQTPKHLITATGQRVTLRCSPRSGDLSVYWYQQSLDQGLQFLIQYYNGEERAKGNILERFSAQQFPDLHSELNLSSLELGDSALYFCASGTVPDTQYFGPGTRLTVL.

The genes are TRBV19 and TRBJ2-7; 7 bases line up with TRBD1. There are 15 residues in the CDR3. Trimming removed 4 bases from V and 1 base from J; junction bases left unmatched: 7. The germline CDR1 and CDR2 sequences are LNHDA and SQIVND (reference sequence). CDR3 sequence reads: CASSTAGTVSYEQYF. The DNA for the CDR3 is TGTGCCAGTAGTACTGCCGGGACAGTATCCTACGAGCAGTACTTC.

V is TRBV19 and J is TRBJ2-4, with D hard to call. The germline V and J ends were trimmed by 5 bases and 1 base, with 18 bases remaining between them. CDR3 length equals 17 residues. Germline V gives CDR1 LNHDA, CDR2 SQIVND (reference sequence). CDR3 region: CASSGNLFGKAKNIQYF. The DNA of the CDR3 is TGTGCCAGTAGTGGGAATCTGTTTGGCAAGGCCAAAAACATTCAGTACTTC.

This clone was seen a few times. This chain connects TRBV6-5 to TRBJ1-1, with no clear D. The CDR3 totals 11 residues. Germline V gene sequence: CDR1 MNHEY, CDR2 SVGAGI. The CDR3 reads CVSRRNTEAFF. The DNA of the CDR3 is TGTGTCTCACGGCGGAACACTGAAGCTTTCTTT.

The chain employs TRBV4-3 and TRBJ2-7; TRBD2 might be the D (6 bases). CDR3 size: 17 residues. CDR1 is LGHNA and CDR2 is YSLEER in the germline V gene. V lost 0 bases, J lost 4 bases, and 19 bases lay in between. The CDR3 loop is CASSQDLGGRRGYEQYF. CDR3 in DNA: TGCGCCAGCAGCCAAGATCTTGGGGGGAGGAGGGGATACGAGCAGTACTTC.

The chain employs TRBV5-8 and TRBJ1-6; D is perhaps TRBD1 (6 bases). This CDR3 comprises 14 residues. Germline V lookup: CDR1 SGHTS, CDR2 YDEGEE. Trimming stripped 4 bases from V and 9 bases from J, with 14 bases between. The chain's CDR3 is CASSRAGVGSPLHF. CDR3 DNA: TGTGCCAGCAGCCGGGCAGGGGTCGGTTCACCCCTCCACTTT.

This clone was found once. V is TRBV29-1 and J is TRBJ1-3; a possible D gene is TRBD1 (6 bases). V was cut by 5 bases and J by 2 bases, with 10 bases left in between. Germline loops: CDR1 SQVTM, CDR2 ANQGSEA. This CDR3 region has 13 residues. For the CDR3, the DNA is TGCAGCGTTAGACAGGTTCCTGGAAACACCATATATTTT. This gives the protein CSVRQVPGNTIYF.

This clone was detected a few times. V usage is TRBV30 and J usage is TRBJ2-5; D not certain. The CDR3 totals 11 residues. Trimming shortened V by 3 bases and J by 3 bases, and 5 bases separated the two germline ends. Germline CDR1 GTSNPN, CDR2 SVGIG (reference sequence). The CDR3 here is CAWRVKETQYF. The CDR3 nucleotides read TGTGCCTGGAGGGTAAAAGAGACCCAGTACTTC.

This CDR3 is CASSLTGATGELFF. The CDR3 region has the DNA TGTGCCAGCAGCTTGACAGGGGCCACCGGGGAGCTGTTTTTT. This rearrangement joins TRBV5-5 to TRBJ2-2; 7 bases agree with TRBD1. Germline V gives CDR1 SGHKS, CDR2 YYEKEE (reference sequence). The CDR3 loop spans 14 amino acids. J gave up 4 bases and V 1 base, and 1 base lay outside the gene matches. The full variable domain, rest sourced from reference TRBV5-5 and TRBJ2-2, is DAGVTQSPTHLIKTRGQQVTLRCSPISGHKSVSWYQQVLGQGPQFIFQYYEKEERGRGNFPDRFSARQFPNYSSELNVNALLLGDSALYLCASSLTGATGELFFGEGSRLTVL.

The J gene is TRBJ1-6, the V gene TRBV5-1; TRBD1 might be the D (5 bases). Trimming stripped 4 bases from V and 10 bases from J, with 18 bases between. The CDR3 is 15 amino acids. Germline V gene sequence: CDR1 SGHRS, CDR2 YFSETQ. This chain's CDR3 is CASSPEGRVRSPLHF. In nucleotides, the CDR3 is TGCGCCAGCAGCCCCGAGGGCAGGGTACGGTCACCCCTCCACTTT.

This clone was counted once. The chain links TRBV25-1 to TRBJ2-7, with D possibly called TRBD1 or TRBD2 (5 bases each). Per germline, CDR1 MGHDK and CDR2 SYGVNS. The CDR3 is made up of 13 amino acids. Trimming removed 6 bases at V and 2 bases at J, with 11 bases between. In nucleotides, the CDR3 is TGTGCCAGCAGGGACACAGCGGCCTACGAGCAGTACTTC. Residues: CASRDTAAYEQYF.

J is TRBJ2-3 and V is TRBV10-2; D possibly corresponds to TRBD1 (5 bases). The V end was cut by 0 bases, the J end by 1 base, with 11 bases between. CDR3 size: 16 residues. CDR1 is WSHSY, CDR2 SAAADI, per germline. This CDR3 is CASSESGRLGTDTQYF. The CDR3 region has the DNA TGCGCCAGCAGTGAGTCGGGGCGGTTAGGCACAGATACGCAGTATTTT.

V and J are TRBV4-3 and TRBJ2-3; 10 nucleotides line up with TRBD2. The ends lost 0 bases at V and 0 bases at J; junction bases unmatched: 0. This CDR3 contains 16 residues. Germline CDR1 LGHNA, CDR2 YSLEER. In DNA, the CDR3 is TGCGCCAGCAGCCAAGAAGCGGGAGGGAGCACAGATACGCAGTATTTT. Amino acids: CASSQEAGGSTDTQYF.

J is TRBJ1-1 and V is TRBV4-1; no definite D call. With 5 bases removed from V and 6 bases from J, the gap between germline ends came to 22 bases. The CDR3 is 16 amino acids. The germline V gene has CDR1 MGHRA and CDR2 YSYEKL. The CDR3 protein is CASSTRTDGVRPEAFF. For the CDR3, the DNA is TGCGCCAGCAGCACACGCACCGACGGTGTGCGGCCTGAAGCTTTCTTT.

The V and J genes are TRBV19 and TRBJ2-3; tentative D call: TRBD1 (5 bases). The V gene lost 10 bases and the J gene lost 2 bases, with 10 bases spanning the gap. Germline CDR1 reads LNHDA; CDR2 reads SQIVND (reference sequence). This CDR3 is built from 12 residues. In DNA form, the CDR3 reads TGTGCCACCCAGGGATACACAGATACGCAGTATTTT. The encoded protein is CATQGYTDTQYF.

V and J are TRBV14 and TRBJ2-1, with 7 bases fitting TRBD1. J was trimmed by 1 base and V by 8 bases; bases with no gene match: 11. The CDR3 loop spans 16 amino acids. The V gene's germline CDR1 is SGHDN and CDR2 FVKESK. CDR3 region: CASSLLGGSSYNEQFF. The CDR3 DNA is TGTGCCAGCTCCCTCCTAGGGGGCTCGTCCTACAATGAGCAGTTCTTC. The full variable domain, its missing parts supplied by reference TRBV14 and TRBJ2-1, is EAGVTQFPSHSVIEKGQTVTLRCDPISGHDNLYWYRRVMGKEIKFLLHFVKESKQDESGMPNNRFLAERTGGTYSTLKVQPAELEDSGVYFCASSLLGGSSYNEQFFGPGTRLTVL.

The V call is TRBV5-4, the J call TRBJ2-2, with D hard to call. CDR3 length: 15 amino acids. Germline V gene sequence: CDR1 SGHNT, CDR2 YYREEE (reference sequence). V was pared by 4 bases and J by 6 bases, with 16 bases between. The CDR3 reads CASSRPLGSAGELFF. Written as DNA, the CDR3 is TGTGCCAGCAGCCGCCCTCTAGGTTCAGCCGGGGAGCTGTTTTTT.

This chain joins TRBV5-1 and TRBJ2-1; TRBD2 aligns across 12 bases. Germline V lookup: CDR1 SGHRS, CDR2 YFSETQ. Germline trimming cut 7 bases from V and 12 bases from J; bases unmatched to any gene: 17. This CDR3 is built from 16 residues. The DNA for the CDR3 is TGCGCCAGCCAGCAGCCCGGGACTAGCGGGCTAGGGGGGCAGTTCTTC. Translation gives CASQQPGTSGLGGQFF.

This chain connects TRBV7-2 to TRBJ1-1; no clear D. The CDR3 sequence is 12 residues long. V lost 4 bases to trimming and J lost 4 bases, with 7 bases between them. Germline V gives CDR1 SGHTA, CDR2 FQGNSA. The CDR3 protein is CASSWLGTEAFF. The CDR3 region has the DNA TGTGCCAGCAGCTGGCTTGGCACTGAAGCTTTCTTT.

The genes are TRBV5-5 and TRBJ1-2; 8 positions agree with TRBD1. Per the germline V gene, CDR1 is SGHKS and CDR2 is YYEKEE (reference sequence). The length of the CDR3 is 13 residues. J gave up 7 bases and V 0 bases, and 2 bases lay outside the gene matches. The CDR3 sequence: CASSLAQGAGYTF. For the CDR3, the DNA is TGTGCCAGCAGCTTGGCCCAGGGGGCTGGCTACACCTTC.

CDR3: CSVGGLGLTDTQYF. The CDR3 DNA follows: TGCAGCGTTGGGGGCCTCGGTCTGACAGATACGCAGTATTTT. The chain couples TRBV29-1 to TRBJ2-3; possible D gene TRBD1, 5 bases. Germline V gene data show CDR1 as SQVTM and CDR2 as ANQGSEA. V was shortened by 4 bases and J by 3 bases, with 14 bases between the two germline ends. CDR3 length: 14 amino acids.